These 18 T cell receptor beta chains were all obtained from the same sample, sequenced in a study of shared clonotypes between healthy human individuals. The protocol was immunoSEQ multiplex PCR, while the TCRdb copy is restricted to in-frame clones and leaves out a portion. This table has roughly 2.4 million clones, nearly 97% appearing once. Sample: naive CD4+ T cells sorted from blood. Subset described: CD45RA+ positively selected. These receptors all come from a man between 18 and 35 years old in good health.

The genes are TRBV5-8 and TRBJ2-3; TRBD2 agrees at 11 bases. The CDR3 covers 18 residues. The V and J ends lost 2 bases and 3 bases, in that order; junction bases with no gene match: 11. CDR1 and CDR2 from the germline V gene are SGHTS and YDEGEE. For the CDR3, the DNA is TGTGCCAGCAGCTTTTGGCTAGCGGGAGGAGTTGGGACAGATACGCAGTATTTT. Translation gives CASSFWLAGGVGTDTQYF.

This clone is a singleton in its sample. The chain couples TRBV2 to TRBJ2-5; 7 bases fit TRBD2. The V gene's germline CDR1 is SNHLY and CDR2 FYNNEI. CDR3 length equals 15 residues. Losses at the gene ends were 4 bases for V and 1 base for J; bases not matched to a gene: 6. CDR3 in DNA: TGTGCCAGCAGTGGCAGCGGGGCCCCCCAAGAGACCCAGTACTTC. Translating it yields CASSGSGAPQETQYF.

This chain links TRBV6-1 with TRBJ2-1; 9 positions match TRBD1. The germline V gene encodes CDR1 MNHNS and CDR2 SASEGT. CDR3 length equals 15 residues. V was pared by 10 bases and J by 6 bases, with 13 bases of the junction left unmatched. The CDR3 DNA is TGTGCCACCTTGGGCTTAGGACAGGGGCGCAATGAGCAGTTCTTC. It specifies CATLGLGQGRNEQFF.

The chain carries TRBV19 and TRBJ2-2; possibly TRBD2 for D (6 bases). This CDR3 comprises 15 residues. Trimming cost V 4 bases and J 5 bases, with 14 bases left between them. CDR1 is LNHDA, CDR2 SQIVND, per germline (reference sequence). This chain's CDR3 is CASSSAGRKTGELFF. The CDR3 DNA reads as TGTGCCAGTAGTAGTGCGGGACGGAAGACCGGGGAGCTGTTTTTT.

J is TRBJ2-7 and V is TRBV5-4; D gene ambiguous. The CDR3 has 16 amino acids. Germline lookup yields CDR1 SGHNT and CDR2 YYREEE (reference sequence). V lost 0 bases to trimming and J lost 0 bases, with 13 bases between them. The CDR3 loop reads CASSLAAGATSYEQYF. The CDR3 coding sequence is TGTGCCAGCAGCTTGGCCGCCGGAGCTACCTCCTACGAGCAGTACTTC. The whole variable domain, remainder taken from reference TRBV5-4 and TRBJ2-7, is ETGVTQSPTHLIKTRGQQVTLRCSSQSGHNTVSWYQQALGQGPQFIFQYYREEENGRGNFPPRFSGLQFPNYSSELNVNALELDDSALYLCASSLAAGATSYEQYFGPGTRLTVT.

The chain is built from TRBV30 and TRBJ2-4, with unresolved D. V was clipped by 0 bases and J by 5 bases, with 5 bases between them. The length of the CDR3 is 12 residues. CDR1 and CDR2 from the germline V gene are GTSNPN and SVGIG (reference sequence). As DNA, the CDR3 is TGTGCCTGGAGTGTAGGAGAAAACATTCAGTACTTC. Protein sequence: CAWSVGENIQYF.

This clone was observed once. The same CDR3 arises from other DNA sequences in this sample as well. CDR3: CAIRGLAGENTGELFF. DNA for the CDR3: TGTGCCATCAGGGGACTAGCGGGAGAGAACACCGGGGAGCTGTTTTTT. The gene calls are TRBV10-3 and TRBJ2-2, with 14 positions matching TRBD2. CDR1 ENHRY and CDR2 SYGVKD come from the germline V gene. The CDR3 is made up of 16 amino acids. J gave up 1 base and V 6 bases, and 1 base lay outside the gene matches.

This chain's CDR3 is CAWTLRADEKLFF. CDR3 nucleotide sequence: TGTGCCTGGACTCTCCGGGCCGATGAAAAACTGTTTTTT. The chain combines TRBV30 with TRBJ1-4; no reliable D call. The CDR3 totals 13 residues. V gave up 4 bases and J gave up 6 bases, with 12 bases separating them. The germline CDR1 and CDR2 sequences are GTSNPN and SVGIG (reference sequence).

This chain uses TRBV5-1 with TRBJ2-1, with TRBD2 identical over 8 bases. J was trimmed by 7 bases and V by 4 bases; bases with no gene match: 10. The CDR3 length is 15 residues. CDR1 and CDR2 (germline): SGHRS, YFSETQ. The CDR3 DNA follows: TGCGCCAGCAGCGGCGGACTAGCCTGGGTTAATGAGCAGTTCTTC. Encoded protein: CASSGGLAWVNEQFF.

V is TRBV19 and J is TRBJ1-5, with 8 bases lining up with TRBD1. Per germline, CDR1 LNHDA and CDR2 SQIVND (reference sequence). V shed 5 bases, J shed 4 bases, and the junction held 16 bases outside the gene matches. The CDR3 consists of 18 residues. CDR3 amino acids: CASSLLQTDRVRNQPQHF. CDR3 DNA: TGTGCCAGTAGTCTACTACAAACGGACAGGGTAAGGAATCAGCCCCAGCATTTT.

The V call is TRBV30, the J call TRBJ1-1; D is possibly TRBD1 (5 bases). Germline V gene lookup returns CDR1 GTSNPN and CDR2 SVGIG (reference sequence). This CDR3 spans 14 amino acids. The V gene lost 3 bases and the J gene lost 8 bases, with 19 bases spanning the gap. CDR3 nucleotides: TGTGCCTGGAGGACCCAGGGACGGACGGGAGAAGCTTTCTTT. Encoded protein: CAWRTQGRTGEAFF.

The rearrangement links TRBV2 to TRBJ1-1; possibly TRBD1 for D (5 bases). The germline CDR1 and CDR2 sequences are SNHLY and FYNNEI. Trimming pared 3 bases from V and 3 bases from J, leaving 14 bases between. CDR3 length equals 15 residues. This chain's CDR3 is CASSDPGSRDTEAFF. In DNA, the CDR3 is TGTGCCAGCAGTGACCCAGGGTCTAGGGACACTGAAGCTTTCTTT.

This rearrangement joins TRBV5-8 to TRBJ1-3; D not certain. V dropped 0 bases and J dropped 0 bases, with 10 bases sitting between them. The germline CDR1 and CDR2 sequences are SGHTS and YDEGEE. CDR3 length: 16 amino acids. In DNA, the CDR3 is TGTGCCAGCAGCTTGGAAGCAGGTCTCTCTGGAAACACCATATATTTT. It yields the protein CASSLEAGLSGNTIYF. Based on the CDR3 plus reference TRBV5-8 and TRBJ1-3, the full variable domain is EAGVTQSPTHLIKTRGQQATLRCSPISGHTSVYWYQQALGLGLQFLLWYDEGEERNRGNFPPRFSGRQFPNYSSELNVNALELEDSALYLCASSLEAGLSGNTIYFGEGSWLTVV.

The gene calls are TRBV6-6 and TRBJ2-7; 8 positions agree with TRBD2. Trimming cost V 5 bases and J 4 bases; bases outside gene matches: 4. CDR1 and CDR2 from the germline V gene are MNHNY and SVGAGI (reference sequence). CDR3 length equals 13 residues. For the CDR3, the DNA is TGTGCCAGCAGTCGGGAGGGAGATTACGAGCAGTACTTC. Amino acid sequence: CASSREGDYEQYF.

The rearrangement uses TRBV28 and TRBJ2-7; unclear D gene. Trimming took off 2 bases at V and 1 base at J, with 9 bases between the two ends. The CDR3 extends over 14 amino acids. The germline CDR1 and CDR2 sequences are MDHEN and SYDVKM. CDR3 sequence reads: CASSLVQPSYEQYF. In DNA form, the CDR3 reads TGTGCCAGCAGTTTAGTACAGCCATCCTACGAGCAGTACTTC.

CDR3 loop: CASSGSGASTDTQYF. CDR3 sequence (DNA): TGTGCCAGCAGCGGTAGCGGGGCTAGCACAGATACGCAGTATTTT. V usage is TRBV5-6 and J usage is TRBJ2-3; 8 bases agree with TRBD2. The length of the CDR3 is 15 residues. V lost 4 bases, J lost 0 bases, and 4 bases stayed unmatched. Germline V gives CDR1 SGHDT, CDR2 YYEEEE.

The rearrangement uses TRBV19 and TRBJ1-5; D gene ambiguous. This CDR3 is built from 14 residues. CDR1 is LNHDA and CDR2 is SQIVND in the germline V gene (reference sequence). Trimming pared 3 bases from V and 6 bases from J, leaving 12 bases between. This CDR3 reads CASSIPVGGQPQHF. The CDR3 coding sequence is TGTGCCAGTAGTATTCCCGTAGGCGGTCAGCCCCAGCATTTT.

This sequence joins TRBV7-2 and TRBJ1-3; D gene unclear. Trimming pared 5 bases from V and 0 bases from J, leaving 11 bases between. This CDR3 is 15 amino acids long. CDR1 SGHTA and CDR2 FQGNSA come from the germline V gene. The CDR3 DNA reads TGTGCCAGCAGCCCCCAGGCTACCTCTGGAAACACCATATATTTT. This codes for CASSPQATSGNTIYF.